The rows below give T cell receptor beta chains drawn from one sample of a study of cytomegalovirus exposure and HLA in healthy donors. Libraries were prepared by immunoSEQ multiplex PCR; TCRdb keeps only in-frame clonotypes and omits some of them. Of some 150,000 clones listed, 79% are singletons. Sample: PBMCs. Receptor source: a male donor in good health and CMV-seronegative. Each CDR3 is given with its conserved first and last residue. D genes are given only for firm matches. For some rows the clone size is stated as once, few or many, or as a class when expanded; others skip it.

clone_size	v_call	j_call	d_call	cdr3_aa	cdr3_nt
.	TRBV18	TRBJ1-5	.	CASSPQSTRGKPQHF	TGTGCCAGCTCACCACAGTCGACTCGGGGAAAGCCCCAGCATTTT
.	TRBV5-1	TRBJ2-7	TRBD2	CASSSGGGADEQYF	TGCGCCAGCAGCTCGGGGGGGGGAGCGGACGAGCAGTACTTC
.	TRBV7-9	TRBJ1-1	.	CASSLPRRNTEAFF	TGTGCCAGCAGCCTCCCACGGAGGAACACTGAAGCTTTCTTT
once	TRBV7-8	TRBJ2-7	.	CASSQTSSKWYF	TGTGCCAGCAGCCAAACTAGCTCTAAGTGGTACTTC
.	TRBV6-5	TRBJ2-7	.	CASSFIPQRGYYEQYF	TGTGCCAGCAGTTTCATCCCGCAAAGGGGATACTACGAGCAGTACTTC
.	TRBV6-4	TRBJ2-3	TRBD2	CASIEIRRGGGDTQYF	TGTGCCAGCATCGAAATCCGGCGGGGGGGCGGAGATACGCAGTATTTT
.	TRBV6-1	TRBJ1-4	.	CASTLGVWSEKLFF	TGTGCCAGCACTCTAGGGGTGTGGAGTGAAAAACTGTTTTTT
.	TRBV10-3	TRBJ2-1	TRBD1	CAISSGTGSNEQFF	TGTGCCATCAGCTCCGGGACAGGGAGCAATGAGCAGTTCTTC
.	TRBV5-1	TRBJ2-7	TRBD1	CASSSTGGVPYEQYF	TGCGCCAGCAGCTCGACAGGGGGGGTTCCCTACGAGCAGTACTTC
.	TRBV6-4	TRBJ2-1	.	CASSRESGDEQFF	TGTGCCAGCAGCCGGGAATCCGGCGATGAGCAGTTCTTC
.	TRBV19	TRBJ1-5	TRBD1	CASNPGQGYNQPQHF	TGTGCCAGTAACCCGGGACAGGGATACAATCAGCCCCAGCATTTT
.	TRBV9	TRBJ2-1	.	CASSVVLGNEQFF	TGTGCCAGCAGCGTAGTGCTCGGTAATGAGCAGTTCTTC
.	TRBV19	TRBJ1-2	.	CASSSGHNYGYTF	TGTGCCAGTAGTTCGGGACACAACTATGGCTACACCTTC
.	TRBV7-9	TRBJ2-7	.	CASSHPRAGDYEQYF	TGTGCCAGCAGCCACCCCCGGGCAGGGGATTACGAGCAGTACTTC
.	TRBV19	TRBJ1-5	.	CASMQGSYQPQHF	TGTGCCAGTATGCAGGGGTCTTATCAGCCCCAGCATTTT
.	TRBV9	TRBJ2-3	.	CASSVDSRGGDTQYF	TGTGCCAGCAGCGTAGATTCGAGGGGAGGAGATACGCAGTATTTT
once	TRBV18	TRBJ2-7	.	CASPRGTSSYEQYF	TGTGCCAGCCCCAGGGGTACGAGCTCCTACGAGCAGTACTTC
.	TRBV7-3	TRBJ2-2	TRBD2	CASSSLGGATGELFF	TGTGCCAGCAGCTCCCTCGGGGGGGCGACCGGGGAGCTGTTTTTT
.	TRBV7-2	TRBJ2-5	TRBD2	CASSLVTSGETQYF	TGTGCCAGCAGCTTAGTGACTAGCGGCGAGACCCAGTACTTC
.	TRBV27	TRBJ1-5	.	CASSIQGSPNQPQHF	TGTGCCAGCAGTATACAGGGAAGCCCAAATCAGCCCCAGCATTTT
.	TRBV15	TRBJ2-5	.	CATSRDRGKETQYF	TGTGCCACCAGCAGAGATCGGGGGAAAGAGACCCAGTACTTC
few	TRBV4-1	TRBJ2-3	.	CASSQDTARDTQYF	TGCGCCAGCAGCCAAGATACCGCCCGGGATACGCAGTATTTT
.	TRBV6-5	TRBJ2-7	.	CASSYSQGANYEQYF	TGTGCCAGCAGTTACTCCCAGGGCGCCAACTACGAGCAGTACTTC
once	TRBV5-1	TRBJ1-1	.	CASSTGLPESAFF	TGCGCCAGCAGCACGGGACTCCCGGAGAGTGCTTTCTTT
.	TRBV10-3	TRBJ2-2	.	CAISELVRSNTGELFF	TGTGCCATCAGTGAGCTGGTGCGGTCGAACACCGGGGAGCTGTTTTTT
.	TRBV19	TRBJ1-1	.	CASMYRQRNTEAFF	TGTGCCAGTATGTACCGGCAGCGAAACACTGAAGCTTTCTTT
.	TRBV10-3	TRBJ2-7	.	CAISETGSLYEQYF	TGTGCCATCAGTGAGACAGGGTCCCTCTACGAGCAGTACTTC
once	TRBV11-3	TRBJ2-5	.	CASSSSEAQETQYF	TGTGCCAGCAGCTCGAGTGAAGCCCAAGAGACCCAGTACTTC
.	TRBV5-1	TRBJ2-7	.	CASSVQGNYEQYF	TGCGCCAGCAGCGTGCAGGGTAATTACGAGCAGTACTTC
once	TRBV5-1	TRBJ1-2	.	CASSLQSGGPNYGYTF	TGCGCCAGCAGCTTGCAGAGCGGGGGGCCTAACTATGGCTACACCTTC
.	TRBV5-4	TRBJ2-2	.	CASSRQGLATGELFF	TGTGCCAGCAGTAGGCAGGGGTTGGCCACCGGGGAGCTGTTTTTT
.	TRBV4-3	TRBJ1-1	TRBD1	CASSQVEGATEAFF	TGCGCCAGCAGCCAAGTGGAGGGGGCTACTGAAGCTTTCTTT
.	TRBV9	TRBJ2-5	.	CASSPEGGGRTQYF	TGTGCCAGCAGCCCTGAGGGGGGCGGGAGGACCCAGTACTTC
.	TRBV11-3	TRBJ1-2	TRBD1	CASSLDGQVNYGYTF	TGTGCCAGCAGCTTAGATGGACAGGTTAACTATGGCTACACCTTC
few	TRBV6-4	TRBJ2-1	TRBD2	CASSSGTSSNEQFF	TGTGCCAGCAGCTCAGGGACTAGCAGCAATGAGCAGTTCTTC
once	TRBV5-1	TRBJ2-1	TRBD2	CASSLRASGGLYNEQFF	TGCGCCAGCAGCTTGCGGGCTAGCGGGGGGCTCTACAATGAGCAGTTCTTC
.	TRBV27	TRBJ2-7	TRBD1	CASSLSPGTASYEQYF	TGTGCCAGCAGTTTATCGCCCGGGACAGCATCCTACGAGCAGTACTTC
.	TRBV7-2	TRBJ2-1	.	CASSERGGGYNEQFF	TGTGCCAGCAGCGAACGAGGCGGTGGATACAATGAGCAGTTCTTC
.	TRBV4-3	TRBJ2-7	.	CASSQYRESPQYF	TGCGCCAGCAGCCAATATAGGGAGTCTCCACAGTACTTC
.	TRBV6-6	TRBJ1-6	TRBD1	CASRGQGNNSPLHF	TGTGCCAGCAGGGGACAGGGGAATAATTCACCCCTCCACTTT